The sequence of this T cell receptor (beta chain) was determined in a study of T cells after yellow fever vaccination. Study context: Preparing low-cell-number fractions relied on SMART-Seq v4 Ultra Low Input.

The germline CDR1 and CDR2 sequences are DFQATT and SNEGSKA (reference sequence). This CDR3 comprises 12 residues. V lost 7 bases, J lost 1 base, and 10 bases lay in between. The 5'RACE template-switching step produced TCR cDNA and added a universal primer site and UMIs. TCRdb re-analysed the 5' RACE reads in MiXCR, keeping a single row per CDR3 protein. Found here are around 46,000 distinct CDR3 sequences, about 6.8% of them singletons; the top ten hold 15%. This clonotype occurred many times. This TCR was recovered from a man aged 30-40 years who received the YFV17D yellow fever vaccine. The chain combines TRBV20-1 with TRBJ2-5, with a tentative D call TRBD1 (6 bases). Sequenced here: CD8+ T cells not binding an NS4B(214-222) dextramer, sorted from PBMCs, sampled 45 days after the yellow fever booster vaccination. CDR3 loop: CSDRTAQETQYF. In DNA, the CDR3 is TGCAGTGACAGGACAGCCCAAGAGACCCAGTACTTC.